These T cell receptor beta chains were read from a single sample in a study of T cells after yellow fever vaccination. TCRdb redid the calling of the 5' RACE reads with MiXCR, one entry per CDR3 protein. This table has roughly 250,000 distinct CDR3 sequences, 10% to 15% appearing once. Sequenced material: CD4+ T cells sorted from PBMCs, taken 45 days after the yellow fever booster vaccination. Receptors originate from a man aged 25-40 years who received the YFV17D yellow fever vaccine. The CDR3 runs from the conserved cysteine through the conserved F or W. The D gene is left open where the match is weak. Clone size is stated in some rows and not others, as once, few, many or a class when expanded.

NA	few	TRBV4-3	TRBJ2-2	CASSQYGAGELFF	TGCGCCAGCAGCCAATATGGGGCCGGGGAGCTGTTTTTT
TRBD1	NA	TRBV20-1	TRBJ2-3	CSARVGTAYTDTQYF	TGCAGTGCTAGAGTCGGGACAGCGTACACAGATACGCAGTATTTT
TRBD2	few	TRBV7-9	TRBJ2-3	CASSSGTSGGTDTQYF	TGTGCCAGCAGCTCCGGGACTAGCGGGGGGACAGATACGCAGTATTTT
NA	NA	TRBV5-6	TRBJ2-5	CASKPQVQETQYF	TGTGCCAGCAAACCTCAGGTGCAAGAGACCCAGTACTTC
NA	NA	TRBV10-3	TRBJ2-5	CAISLPTGTRTQYF	TGTGCCATCAGCCTCCCGACAGGAACTCGGACCCAGTACTTC
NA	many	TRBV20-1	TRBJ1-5	CSAGSQPQHF	TGCAGTGCTGGGTCCCAGCCCCAGCATTTT
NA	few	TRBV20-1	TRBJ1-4	CSASRSATNEKLFF	TGCAGTGCTAGCAGGTCTGCAACTAATGAAAAACTGTTTTTT
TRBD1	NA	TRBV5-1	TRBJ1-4	CASSRQGREEKLFF	TGCGCCAGCAGCAGACAGGGGAGGGAAGAAAAACTGTTTTTT
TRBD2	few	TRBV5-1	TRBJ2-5	CASAGTTQETQYF	TGCGCCAGCGCCGGGACTACCCAAGAGACCCAGTACTTC
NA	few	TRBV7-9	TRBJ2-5	CATHQETQYF	TGTGCCACCCACCAAGAGACCCAGTACTTC
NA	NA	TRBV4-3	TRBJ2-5	CASSQDRTEETQYF	TGCGCCAGCAGCCAAGACCGGACAGAAGAGACCCAGTACTTC
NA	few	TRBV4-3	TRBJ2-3	CASSQDHIGRRNTQYF	TGCGCCAGCAGCCAAGATCACATTGGCCGTAGGAATACGCAGTATTTT
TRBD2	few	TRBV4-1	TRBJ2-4	CASSPQNSGSGAKNIQYF	TGCGCCAGCAGCCCTCAAAATAGCGGGAGCGGGGCCAAAAACATTCAGTACTTC
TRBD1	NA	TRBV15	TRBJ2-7	CATTADRGLTYEQYF	TGTGCCACCACCGCAGACAGGGGGCTTACCTACGAGCAGTACTTC
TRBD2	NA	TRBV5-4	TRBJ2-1	CASSLGGGRYNEQFF	TGTGCCAGCAGCTTGGGTGGCGGGAGGTACAATGAGCAGTTCTTC
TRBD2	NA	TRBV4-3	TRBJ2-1	CASSQDKGTSLYNEQFF	TGCGCCAGCAGCCAAGATAAGGGGACTAGTCTTTACAATGAGCAGTTCTTC
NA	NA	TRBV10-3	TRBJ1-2	CAISESLGQTYGYTF	TGTGCCATCAGTGAGTCATTAGGACAGACCTATGGCTACACCTTC
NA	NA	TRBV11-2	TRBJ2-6	CASSLEPARANVLTF	TGTGCCAGCAGCTTAGAACCGGCCAGGGCCAACGTCCTGACTTTC
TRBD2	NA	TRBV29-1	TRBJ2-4	CSAGAGVGNIQYF	TGCAGCGCTGGTGCGGGAGTTGGAAACATTCAGTACTTC
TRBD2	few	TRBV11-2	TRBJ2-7	CASSIGLAGASYEQYF	TGTGCCAGCAGCATAGGACTAGCGGGAGCCTCCTACGAGCAGTACTTC
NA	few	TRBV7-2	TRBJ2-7	CASSLALFGEQYF	TGTGCCAGCAGCTTAGCGCTATTTGGGGAGCAGTACTTC
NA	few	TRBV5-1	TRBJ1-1	CASSLGPSGNTEAFF	TGCGCCAGCAGCTTGGGTCCGTCTGGGAACACTGAAGCTTTCTTT
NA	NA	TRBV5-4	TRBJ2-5	CASSRGNHEETQYF	TGTGCCAGCAGCCGGGGGAACCATGAAGAGACCCAGTACTTC
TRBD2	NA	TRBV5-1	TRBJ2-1	CASSFPERGSGRESSYNEQFF	TGCGCCAGCAGTTTTCCTGAGAGAGGAAGCGGGAGGGAAAGCTCCTACAATGAGCAGTTCTTC
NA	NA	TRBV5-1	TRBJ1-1	CASSLEVRQNTEAFF	TGCGCCAGCAGCTTGGAGGTACGGCAGAACACTGAAGCTTTCTTT
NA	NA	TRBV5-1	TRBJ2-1	CASSSTGTFYNEQFF	TGCGCCAGCAGCTCAACAGGGACATTTTACAATGAGCAGTTCTTC
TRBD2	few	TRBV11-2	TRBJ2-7	CASSLDLLGGILEQYF	TGTGCCAGCAGCTTAGATCTACTGGGAGGGATCCTCGAGCAGTACTTC
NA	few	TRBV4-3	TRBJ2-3	CASSQAQANAAVGQYF	TGCGCCAGCAGCCAAGCTCAGGCCAATGCGGCTGTTGGGCAGTATTTT
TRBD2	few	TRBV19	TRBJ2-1	CASQTSGRSSYNEQFF	TGTGCCAGCCAAACTAGCGGCAGGAGCTCCTACAATGAGCAGTTCTTC
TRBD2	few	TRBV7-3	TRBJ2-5	CASSRGIGGEGQETQYF	TGTGCCAGCAGCCGAGGGATTGGTGGGGAGGGCCAAGAGACCCAGTACTTC
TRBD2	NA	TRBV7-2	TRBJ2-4	CASSLSGSAKNIQYF	TGTGCCAGCAGTCTAAGCGGGAGCGCCAAAAACATTCAGTACTTC
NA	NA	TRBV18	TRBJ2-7	CASSPRVGVYEQYF	TGTGCCAGCTCACCACGGGTGGGAGTCTACGAGCAGTACTTC
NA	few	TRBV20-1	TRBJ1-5	CSAAGSVYSNQPQHF	TGCAGTGCGGCAGGGTCCGTATATAGCAATCAGCCCCAGCATTTT
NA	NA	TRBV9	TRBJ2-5	CASSVGLSQETQYF	TGTGCCAGCAGCGTAGGCCTCAGTCAAGAGACCCAGTACTTC
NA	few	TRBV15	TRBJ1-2	CATSRDRGGGRGYTF	TGTGCCACCAGCAGAGATCGAGGAGGGGGTCGTGGCTACACCTTC